This TCR beta chain originates from a study of response to subunit inactivated influenza vaccine. Overall study results and limits: Authors suggested each seasonal influenza vaccination recruits few new T cells.

TCRdb re-analysed the RT-PCR reads in MiXCR, keeping a single row per CDR3 protein. The sample shows just over 300,000 distinct CDR3 sequences, just over 20% of them seen only once. CDR1 and CDR2 (germline): KGHSH, LQKENI. The CDR3 has 14 amino acids. The V and J ends lost 3 bases and 1 base respectively, with 7 bases between them. For this clonotype: Its cognate antigen is unknown.

The rearrangement joins TRBV18 to TRBJ1-5; D not resolved. The sequenced sample was PBMCs from blood, obtained less than 22 months after vaccination. This TCR was recovered from a man aged 50 to 69 who received an inactivated influenza vaccine. The CDR3, as DNA: TGTGCCAGCTCACCCTCCCAGAGCAATCAGCCCCAGCATTTT. It yields the protein CASSPSQSNQPQHF.